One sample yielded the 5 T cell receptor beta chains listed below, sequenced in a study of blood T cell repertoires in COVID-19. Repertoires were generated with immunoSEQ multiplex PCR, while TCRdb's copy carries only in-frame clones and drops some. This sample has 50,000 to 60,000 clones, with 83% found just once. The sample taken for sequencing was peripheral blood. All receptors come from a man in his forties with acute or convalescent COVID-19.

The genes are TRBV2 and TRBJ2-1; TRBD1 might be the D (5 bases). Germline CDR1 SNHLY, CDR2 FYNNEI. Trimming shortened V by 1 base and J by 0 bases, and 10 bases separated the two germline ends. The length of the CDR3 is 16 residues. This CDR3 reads CASSEEQVFSYNEQFF. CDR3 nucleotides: TGTGCCAGCAGTGAAGAACAGGTCTTCTCCTACAATGAGCAGTTCTTC.

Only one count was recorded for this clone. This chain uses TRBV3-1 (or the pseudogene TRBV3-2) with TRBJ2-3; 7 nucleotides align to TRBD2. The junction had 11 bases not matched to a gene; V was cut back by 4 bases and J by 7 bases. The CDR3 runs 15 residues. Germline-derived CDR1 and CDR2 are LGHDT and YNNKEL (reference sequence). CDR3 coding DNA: TGTGCCAGCAGCCCCTCGGGGGGAGCGGGACATACGCAGTATTTT. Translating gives CASSPSGGAGHTQYF.

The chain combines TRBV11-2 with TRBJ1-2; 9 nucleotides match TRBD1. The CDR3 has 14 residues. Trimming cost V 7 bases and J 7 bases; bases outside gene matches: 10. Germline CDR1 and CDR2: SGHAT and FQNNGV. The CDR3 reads CASTRPGQGRGYTF. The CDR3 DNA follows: TGTGCCAGCACCCGACCGGGACAGGGCCGTGGCTACACCTTC. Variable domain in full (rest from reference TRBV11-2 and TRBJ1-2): EAGVAQSPRYKIIEKRQSVAFWCNPISGHATLYWYQQILGQGPKLLIQFQNNGVVDDSQLPKDRFSAERLKGVDSTLKIQPAKLEDSAVYLCASTRPGQGRGYTFGSGTRLTVV.

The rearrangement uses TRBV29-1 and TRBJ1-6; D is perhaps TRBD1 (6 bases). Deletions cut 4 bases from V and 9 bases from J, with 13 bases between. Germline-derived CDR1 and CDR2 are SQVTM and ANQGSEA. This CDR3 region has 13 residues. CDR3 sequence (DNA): TGCAGCGTTGGGATTGACAGGTCTTCACCCCTCCACTTT. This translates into CSVGIDRSSPLHF.

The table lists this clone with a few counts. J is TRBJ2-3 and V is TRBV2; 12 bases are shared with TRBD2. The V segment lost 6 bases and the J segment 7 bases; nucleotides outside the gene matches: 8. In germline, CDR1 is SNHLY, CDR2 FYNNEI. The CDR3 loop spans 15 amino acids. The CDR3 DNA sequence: TGTGCCAGCAGGCCCGCTAGCGGGGGGGGAAATACGCAGTATTTT. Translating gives CASRPASGGGNTQYF. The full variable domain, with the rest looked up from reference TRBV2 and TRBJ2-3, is EPEVTQTPSHQVTQMGQEVILRCVPISNHLYFYWYRQILGQKVEFLVSFYNNEISEKSEIFDDQFSVERPDGSNFTLKIRSTKLEDSAMYFCASRPASGGGNTQYFGPGTRLTVL.